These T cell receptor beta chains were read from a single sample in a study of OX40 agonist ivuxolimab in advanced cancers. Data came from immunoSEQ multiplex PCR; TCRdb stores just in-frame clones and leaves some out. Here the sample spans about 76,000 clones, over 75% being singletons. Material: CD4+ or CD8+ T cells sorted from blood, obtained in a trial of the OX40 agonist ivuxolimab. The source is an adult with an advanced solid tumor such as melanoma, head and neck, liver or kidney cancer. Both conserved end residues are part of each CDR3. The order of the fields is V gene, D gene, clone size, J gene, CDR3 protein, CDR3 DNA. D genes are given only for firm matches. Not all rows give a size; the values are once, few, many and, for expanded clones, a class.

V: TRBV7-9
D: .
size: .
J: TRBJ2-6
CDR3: CASSSPGANVLTF
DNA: TGTGCCAGCAGCTCCCCTGGGGCCAACGTCCTGACTTTC

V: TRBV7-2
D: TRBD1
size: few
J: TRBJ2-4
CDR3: CASSLETGAAKNIQYF
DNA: TGTGCCAGCAGCTTAGAAACAGGGGCGGCCAAAAACATTCAGTACTTC

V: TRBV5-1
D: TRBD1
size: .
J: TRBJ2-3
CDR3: CASSLAGTGADTQYF
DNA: TGCGCCAGCAGCTTGGCCGGGACAGGCGCAGATACGCAGTATTTT

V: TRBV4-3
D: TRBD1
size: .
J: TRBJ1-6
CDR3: CASSQDFAGGYYSPLHF
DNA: TGCGCCAGCAGCCAAGATTTCGCAGGGGGCTATTATTCACCCCTCCACTTT

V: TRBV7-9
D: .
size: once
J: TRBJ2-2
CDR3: CASSYLTSQANTGELFF
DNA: TGTGCCAGCAGCTATTTGACCAGCCAAGCGAACACCGGGGAGCTGTTTTTT

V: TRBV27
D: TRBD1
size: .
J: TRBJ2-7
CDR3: CASSVNRQGAGEQYF
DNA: TGTGCCAGCAGTGTAAACCGACAGGGGGCGGGGGAGCAGTACTTC

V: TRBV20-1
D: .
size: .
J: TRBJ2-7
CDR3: CSARHDEQYF
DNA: TGCAGTGCTAGGCACGACGAGCAGTACTTC

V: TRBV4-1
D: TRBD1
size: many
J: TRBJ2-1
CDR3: CASSPSTGPSYNEQFF
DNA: TGCGCCAGCAGCCCCTCGACAGGGCCCTCCTACAATGAGCAGTTCTTC

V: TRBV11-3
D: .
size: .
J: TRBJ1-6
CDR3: CASSLDPGPNSPLHF
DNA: TGTGCCAGCAGCTTAGATCCAGGGCCGAATTCACCCCTCCACTTT

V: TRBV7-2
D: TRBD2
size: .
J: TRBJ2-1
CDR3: CASSLSRASGSRGEQFF
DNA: TGTGCCAGCAGCTTATCTCGGGCTAGCGGGAGTCGGGGTGAGCAGTTCTTC

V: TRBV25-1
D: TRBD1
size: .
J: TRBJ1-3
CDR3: CASSDRGAGNTIYF
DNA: TGTGCCAGCAGCGACAGGGGAGCCGGAAACACCATATATTTT

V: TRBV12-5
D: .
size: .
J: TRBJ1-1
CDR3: CASLERWETEAFF
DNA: TGTGCTAGTCTGGAGAGATGGGAGACTGAAGCTTTCTTT

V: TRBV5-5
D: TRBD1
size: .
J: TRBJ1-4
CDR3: CASSPVPGQRATNEKLFF
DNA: TGTGCCAGCAGCCCAGTCCCGGGACAGCGGGCAACTAATGAAAAACTGTTTTTT

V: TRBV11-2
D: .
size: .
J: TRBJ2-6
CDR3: CASSLMSSGANVLTF
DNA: TGTGCCAGCAGCTTAATGAGCTCTGGGGCCAACGTCCTGACTTTC

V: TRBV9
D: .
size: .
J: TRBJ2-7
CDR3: CASSVVGISEQYF
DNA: TGTGCCAGCAGCGTAGTTGGTATATCCGAGCAGTACTTC

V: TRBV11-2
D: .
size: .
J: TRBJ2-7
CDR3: CASSLGFGDSYEQYF
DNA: TGTGCCAGCAGCTTAGGATTCGGAGACTCCTACGAGCAGTACTTC

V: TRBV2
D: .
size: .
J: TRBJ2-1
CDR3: CASSIGPGEQFF
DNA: TGTGCCAGCAGCATCGGACCGGGTGAGCAGTTCTTC

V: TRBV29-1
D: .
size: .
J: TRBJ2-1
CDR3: CSVLGRDSYNEQFF
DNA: TGCAGCGTCTTAGGGCGGGACTCCTACAATGAGCAGTTCTTC

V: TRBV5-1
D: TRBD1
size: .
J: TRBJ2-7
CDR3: CASSLEGAREQYF
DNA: TGCGCCAGCAGCTTGGAGGGGGCGAGGGAGCAGTACTTC

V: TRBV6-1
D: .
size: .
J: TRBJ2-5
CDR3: CASSYRGTQYF
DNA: TGTGCCAGCAGTTATCGGGGGACCCAGTACTTC

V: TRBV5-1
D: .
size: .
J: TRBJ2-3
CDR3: CASSLGKATTDTQYF
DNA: TGCGCCAGCTCCCTAGGCAAGGCGACCACAGATACGCAGTATTTT

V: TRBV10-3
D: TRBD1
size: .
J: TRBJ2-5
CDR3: CAITHDREETQYF
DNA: TGTGCCATCACCCATGACAGGGAAGAGACCCAGTACTTC

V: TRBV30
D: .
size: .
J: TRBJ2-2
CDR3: CAWSEFSGELFF
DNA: TGTGCCTGGAGTGAGTTCTCCGGGGAGCTGTTTTTT

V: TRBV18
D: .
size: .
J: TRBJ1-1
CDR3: CASSAQGTVDTEAFF
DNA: TGTGCCAGTTCAGCACAGGGCACCGTGGACACTGAAGCTTTCTTT

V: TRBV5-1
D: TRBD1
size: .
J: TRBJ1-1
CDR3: CASSLGVRTGKFVETEAFF
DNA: TGCGCCAGCAGCTTGGGGGTCAGGACAGGGAAGTTTGTGGAGACTGAAGCTTTCTTT

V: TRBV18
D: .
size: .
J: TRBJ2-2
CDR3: CASSPPGTPNSGELFF
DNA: TGTGCCAGCTCACCACCCGGGACACCAAACTCCGGGGAGCTGTTTTTT

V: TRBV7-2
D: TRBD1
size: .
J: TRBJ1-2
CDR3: CASSLVGRGNGYTF
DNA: TGTGCCAGCAGCTTAGTCGGCAGGGGGAATGGCTACACCTTC

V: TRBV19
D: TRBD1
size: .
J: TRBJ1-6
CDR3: CATLDRNNSPLHF
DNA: TGTGCCACCTTGGACAGGAATAATTCACCCCTCCACTTT

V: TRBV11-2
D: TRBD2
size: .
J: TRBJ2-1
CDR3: CASSPGLAGGPPFF
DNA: TGTGCCAGCAGCCCCGGACTAGCGGGAGGGCCGCCGTTCTTC

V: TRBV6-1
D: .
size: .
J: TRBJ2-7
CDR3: CASDPTGPRSEQYF
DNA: TGTGCCAGCGATCCGACAGGCCCTCGGTCCGAGCAGTACTTC

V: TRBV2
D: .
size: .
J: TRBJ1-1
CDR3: CASSEPRTEENTEAFF
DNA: TGTGCCAGCAGTGAACCAAGGACAGAAGAGAACACTGAAGCTTTCTTT

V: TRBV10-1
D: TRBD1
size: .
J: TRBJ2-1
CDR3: CASITGQGAKRSSYNEQFF
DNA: TGCGCCAGCATTACCGGACAGGGGGCGAAAAGGAGCTCCTACAATGAGCAGTTCTTC

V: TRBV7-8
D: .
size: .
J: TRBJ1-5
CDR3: CASSTLAQGNQPQHF
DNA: TGTGCCAGCAGCACGTTAGCACAGGGTAATCAGCCCCAGCATTTT

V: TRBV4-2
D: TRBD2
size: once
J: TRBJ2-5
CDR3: CASSQDTGLAGETQYF
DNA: TGTGCCAGCAGCCAAGATACAGGACTAGCGGGAGAGACCCAGTACTTC

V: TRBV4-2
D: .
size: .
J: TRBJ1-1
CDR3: CASSQDFRGGNTEAFF
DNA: TGTGCCAGCAGCCAAGACTTTAGGGGGGGGAACACTGAAGCTTTCTTT

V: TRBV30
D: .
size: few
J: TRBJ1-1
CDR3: CAWNRKMNTEAFF
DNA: TGTGCCTGGAATCGGAAAATGAACACTGAAGCTTTCTTT

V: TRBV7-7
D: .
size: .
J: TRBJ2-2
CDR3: CASSLDSYTGELFF
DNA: TGTGCTAGCAGCTTAGATAGTTACACCGGGGAGCTGTTTTTT

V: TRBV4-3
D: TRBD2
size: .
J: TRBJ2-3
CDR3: CASSPVGGTDTQYF
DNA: TGCGCCAGCAGCCCCGTGGGGGGGACAGATACGCAGTATTTT

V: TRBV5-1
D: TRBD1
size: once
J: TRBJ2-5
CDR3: CASSPGTGLQETQYF
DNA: TGCGCCAGCAGCCCCGGGACAGGACTTCAAGAGACCCAGTACTTC

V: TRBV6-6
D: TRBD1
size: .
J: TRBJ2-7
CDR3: CASSYTGGYEQYF
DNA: TGTGCCAGCAGTTACACAGGGGGGTACGAGCAGTACTTC